The rows below give T cell receptor beta chains drawn from one sample of a study of blood T cells in healthy people across ages. TCRdb recomputed calls from the 5' RACE reads with MiXCR, one row per CDR3 protein. The table lists hundreds of thousands of distinct CDR3 sequences, approximately 40% of them singletons, with about 30% in the top ten. What was sequenced was blood. These receptor sequences come from a man older than 75 in good health. CDR3s include the opening cysteine and the closing phenylalanine or tryptophan. D genes are given only for firm matches. Clone size is given for some rows only: seen once, a few or many times, or a class if the clone is expanded.

CDR3aa	CDR3nt	d_gene	v_gene	j_gene	abundance
CASRESGNEKLFF	TGTGCCAGCCGGGAGAGTGGAAATGAAAAACTGTTTTTT	.	TRBV6-5	TRBJ1-4	few
CASSRVTGQETQYF	TGCGCCAGCAGCCGTGTTACCGGCCAAGAGACCCAGTACTTC	.	TRBV5-1	TRBJ2-5	few
CASSLGRGSSGANVLTF	TGTGCCAGCAGCTTGGGCAGGGGGTCCTCAGGGGCCAACGTCCTGACTTTC	TRBD1	TRBV7-6	TRBJ2-6	.
CASSSPGRTDTQYF	TGTGCCAGCAGTTCCCCGGGCCGCACAGATACGCAGTATTTT	.	TRBV6-5	TRBJ2-3	.
CSAHETSATYEQYF	TGCAGTGCCCATGAGACTAGCGCAACCTACGAGCAGTACTTC	TRBD2	TRBV20-1	TRBJ2-7	once
CASSLTASYNEQFF	TGTGCCAGCAGCTTAACGGCCTCCTACAATGAGCAGTTCTTC	.	TRBV7-9	TRBJ2-1	few
CASSPLGQRSYEQYF	TGTGCCAGCAGCCCGCTGGGACAGCGGTCCTACGAGCAGTACTTC	TRBD1	TRBV7-3	TRBJ2-7	.
CASSFLGSGKSSYEQYF	TGTGCCAGCAGCTTTTTGGGTAGCGGGAAAAGCTCCTACGAGCAGTACTTC	TRBD2	TRBV7-2	TRBJ2-7	.
CASSLRVISSYNEQFF	TGTGCCAGCAGCTTAAGGGTGATTTCCAGCTACAATGAGCAGTTCTTC	.	TRBV11-2	TRBJ2-1	.
CSARLGSYEQYF	TGCAGTGCTCGACTAGGCTCCTACGAGCAGTACTTC	.	TRBV20-1	TRBJ2-7	.
CAISVKDGDNSPLHF	TGTGCCATCAGTGTGAAGGACGGCGATAATTCACCCCTCCACTTT	.	TRBV10-3	TRBJ1-6	.
CASSGSGYSGNTIYF	TGTGCCAGCAGTGGGAGCGGATACTCTGGAAACACCATATATTTT	.	TRBV25-1	TRBJ1-3	.